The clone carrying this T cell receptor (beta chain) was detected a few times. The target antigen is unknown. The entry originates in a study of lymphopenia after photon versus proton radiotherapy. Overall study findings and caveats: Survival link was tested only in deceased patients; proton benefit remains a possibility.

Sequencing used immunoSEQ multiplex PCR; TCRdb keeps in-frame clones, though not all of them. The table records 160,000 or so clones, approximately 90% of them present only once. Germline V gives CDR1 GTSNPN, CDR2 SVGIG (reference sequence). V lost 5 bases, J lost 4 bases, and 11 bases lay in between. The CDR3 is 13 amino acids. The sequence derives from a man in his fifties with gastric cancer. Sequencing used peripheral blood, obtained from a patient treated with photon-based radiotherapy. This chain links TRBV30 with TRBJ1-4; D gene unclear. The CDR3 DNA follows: TGTGCCTGGGGCCGGGAGCTTAATGAAAAACTGTTTTTT. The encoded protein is CAWGRELNEKLFF.